The 8 T cell receptor beta chains listed next were all sequenced from one sample in a study of T cell responses to AZD1222 COVID-19 vaccine. Using immunoSEQ multiplex PCR, the repertoire was profiled, and TCRdb retains in-frame clones only, with some absent. The sample lists 150,000 to 200,000 clones, around 94% occurring once. The sequencing here drew on peripheral blood, taken 28 days after the second AZD1222 dose. Receptors were obtained from an adult who received the AZD1222 COVID-19 vaccine.

This chain links TRBV7-2 with TRBJ1-2, with D unclear. V lost 5 bases, J lost 7 bases, and 11 bases lay in between. This CDR3 has 12 amino acids. Germline loops: CDR1 SGHTA, CDR2 FQGNSA. Here the CDR3 DNA reads TGTGCCAGCAGCCCCCACACGGGTGGCTACACCTTC. It is translated as CASSPHTGGYTF.

The chain has TRBV7-6 and TRBJ1-6, with D possibly being TRBD1 (6 bases). The CDR3 loop spans 19 amino acids. V lost 3 bases, J lost 5 bases, and 23 bases lay in between. The germline V gene encodes CDR1 SGHVS and CDR2 FNYEAQ. The DNA for the CDR3 is TGTGCCAGCAGCTTCGAGAGGGGGACATGGAACAGGAATAATTCACCCCTCCACTTT. Its translation is CASSFERGTWNRNNSPLHF.

The table lists this clone with a few counts. The CDR3 region is CASSLDPDYEQYF. For the CDR3, the DNA is TGTGCCAGCAGCTTAGATCCTGACTACGAGCAGTACTTC. This rearrangement joins TRBV7-8 to TRBJ2-7; D not resolved. V lost 1 base, J lost 3 bases, and 7 bases lay in between. Germline V gene sequence: CDR1 SGHVS, CDR2 FQNEAQ. The CDR3 has 13 residues.

This clone was recorded a few times. J is TRBJ1-3 and V is TRBV12-5, with D possibly being TRBD1 (5 bases). V gave up 7 bases and J gave up 4 bases, with 14 bases separating them. CDR1 and CDR2 (germline): LGHNT, FRNRAP. This CDR3 region has 14 residues. CDR3 sequence: CASAPDTRGNTIYF. The CDR3 DNA is TGTGCTAGTGCCCCGGACACGAGGGGAAACACCATATATTTT.

The V gene is TRBV6-5, the J gene TRBJ2-2, with 9 positions matching TRBD1. Germline V gene data show CDR1 as MNHEY and CDR2 as SVGAGI. The V segment lost 6 bases and the J segment 3 bases; nucleotides outside the gene matches: 5. The CDR3 runs to 15 residues. The DNA of the CDR3 is TGTGCCAGCAGGCCGACAGGGGGTTACACCGGGGAGCTGTTTTTT. Translated, it gives CASRPTGGYTGELFF.

The chain employs TRBV12-3 or TRBV12-4 and TRBJ2-7; no reliable D call. The CDR3 extends over 12 amino acids. V shed 3 bases and J shed 7 bases, with 10 bases lying between them. The CDR3 protein is CASSFEFREQYF. DNA of the CDR3: TGTGCCAGCAGTTTCGAGTTCCGGGAGCAGTACTTC.

The V gene is TRBV14, the J gene TRBJ1-2; TRBD1 might be the D (6 bases). Between the trimmed V and J ends, which lost 1 base and 4 bases, there was a span of 10 bases. The CDR3 runs to 14 residues. From germline, CDR1 is SGHDN and CDR2 FVKESK. CDR3 residues: CASSQGKGGYGYTF. In DNA form, the CDR3 reads TGTGCCAGCAGCCAAGGGAAGGGGGGCTATGGCTACACCTTC.

The chain uses TRBV29-1 and TRBJ1-3; D remains ambiguous. V lost 1 base, J lost 4 bases, and 5 bases lay in between. CDR1 and CDR2 (germline): SQVTM, ANQGSEA. This CDR3 region has 12 residues. This CDR3 reads CSVEGLGNTIYF. For the CDR3, the DNA is TGCAGCGTTGAAGGCTTGGGAAACACCATATATTTT.